This TCR beta chain stems from a study of tumor-infiltrating lymphocytes in primary liver carcinoma. Study as a whole: Men and women, 30 to 69 years of age, made up the patients. Broader study findings: Blood fell significantly below tumors in its top-250-clone fraction (p = 0.039). Tumor-adjacent and tumor-blood pairs showed less overlap than tumor region pairs.

This clonotype was seen at least ten times. The antigen remains unidentified. The researchers produced TCR beta cDNA from around 500 ng total RNA with a constant-region primer. Generation of the TCR beta libraries relied on three nested multiplex PCR rounds using slightly modified ARM-PCR. For 10 cycles apiece, the opening two PCR rounds ran with TRBV1-TRBV30 forward primers and a C-beta reverse primer. TCRdb analysed the multiplex PCR reads with MiXCR anew, one entry per CDR3 protein. The sample shows just under 45,000 distinct CDR3 sequences, around 70% of them seen only once. Each 20-30 mg portion of unsorted bulk tissue served as the source for co-extraction of RNA and DNA. Researchers took samples from five separate regions of each tumor. CDR1 and CDR2 (germline): MDHEN, SYDVKM. The CDR3 has 16 residues. Between the trimmed V and J ends, which lost 5 bases and 2 bases, there was a span of 16 bases.

The gene calls are TRBV28 and TRBJ1-5, with a possible D match to TRBD1 (5 bases). The sequenced material came from liver tumor tissue from sampling region 2. Subset reported: tumor region T2, inferior pole. The receptor was derived from a man aged 35 to 55 with primary liver carcinoma and hepatitis B virus infection. CDR3 amino acids: CASSTSGGLGNQPQHF. The CDR3 coding sequence is TGTGCCAGCAGTACCTCGGGGGGGTTAGGCAATCAGCCCCAGCATTTT. Together with reference TRBV28 and TRBJ1-5, the CDR3 gives the full variable domain: DVKVTQSSRYLVKRTGEKVFLECVQDMDHENMFWYRQDPGLGLRLIYFSYDVKMKEKGDIPEGYSVSREKKERFSLILESASTNQTSMYLCASSTSGGLGNQPQHFGDGTRLSIL.